The clone carrying this T cell receptor (beta chain) was picked up a small number of times. This sample stems from a study of T cell repertoires in cytomegalovirus infection. In TCRdb, the reads were re-called with MiXCR into one record per CDR3 protein. The sample consists of about 740,000 distinct CDR3 sequences, less than 40% of them appearing once. J was trimmed by 8 bases and V by 5 bases; bases with no gene match: 5. Looked up from germline, CDR1 is SGHTA and CDR2 is FQGNSA. This CDR3 comprises 15 residues. The chain is built from TRBV7-2 and TRBJ2-1; TRBD2 matches at 14 bases. Sample: PBMCs. The receptor was isolated from a human donor in good health (CMV status not recorded). Some clones in this sample may be carry-over from other donors' samples. The CDR3 reads CASSPTSGRADEQFF. For the CDR3, the DNA is TGTGCCAGCAGCCCGACTAGCGGGAGGGCCGATGAGCAGTTCTTC. The variable domain in full, with the rest retrieved from reference TRBV7-2 and TRBJ2-1, is GAGVSQSPSNKVTEKGKDVELRCDPISGHTALYWYRQSLGQGLEFLIYFQGNSAPDKSGLPSDRFSAERTGGSVSTLTIQRTQQEDSAVYLCASSPTSGRADEQFFGPGTRLTVL.